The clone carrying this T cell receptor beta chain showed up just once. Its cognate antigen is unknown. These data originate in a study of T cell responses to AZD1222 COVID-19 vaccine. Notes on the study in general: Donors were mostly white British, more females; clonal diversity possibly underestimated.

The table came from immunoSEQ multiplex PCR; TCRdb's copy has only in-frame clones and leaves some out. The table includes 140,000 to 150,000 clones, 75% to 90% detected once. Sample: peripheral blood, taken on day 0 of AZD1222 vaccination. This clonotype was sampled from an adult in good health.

Here the CDR3 reads CASSQTQGVSYNSPLHF. In DNA, the CDR3 is TGTGCCAGCAGCCAAACACAGGGGGTGTCCTATAATTCACCCCTCCACTTT. The chain combines TRBV14 with TRBJ1-6; TRBD1 matches at 8 bases. This CDR3 comprises 17 residues. V was pared by 2 bases and J by 1 base, with 4 bases of the junction left unmatched. In germline, CDR1 is SGHDN, CDR2 FVKESK.